Listed below are T cell receptor beta chains from one sample, sequenced in a study of OX40 agonist ivuxolimab in advanced cancers. Sequenced by immunoSEQ multiplex PCR; TCRdb stores in-frame clones only, minus some. This repertoire shows around 76,000 clones, 75% to 90% found once; its top ten account for 0.45% to 0.7%. Here the sequenced sample was CD4+ or CD8+ T cells sorted from blood, taken in a trial of the OX40 agonist ivuxolimab. These receptors were obtained from an adult with an advanced solid tumor such as melanoma, head and neck, liver or kidney cancer. The CDR3 runs from the conserved cysteine through the conserved F or W. D genes are given only for firm matches. Not all rows give a size; the values are once, few, many and, for expanded clones, a class.

V,D,size,J,CDR3,DNA
TRBV23-1,.,.,TRBJ2-1,CASSQLGPYNEQFF,TGCGCCAGCAGTCAGTTGGGACCCTACAATGAGCAGTTCTTC
TRBV5-6,TRBD1,.,TRBJ2-1,CASSFDRGVPSYNEQFF,TGTGCCAGCAGCTTTGACAGGGGCGTCCCCTCCTACAATGAGCAGTTCTTC
TRBV5-4,.,once,TRBJ2-1,CASSPGTNPDNEQFF,TGTGCCAGCAGCCCAGGGACGAATCCCGACAATGAGCAGTTCTTC
TRBV2,.,once,TRBJ2-5,CASSREGAGETQYF,TGTGCCAGCAGTAGGGAGGGGGCAGGAGAGACCCAGTACTTC
TRBV10-1,.,once,TRBJ1-6,CASSRDRGSPLHF,TGCGCCAGCAGCCGGGACCGGGGGTCACCCCTCCACTTT
TRBV25-1,TRBD1,.,TRBJ1-1,CASSDRDSSGGTEAFF,TGTGCCAGCAGTGACCGGGACAGTTCTGGTGGCACTGAAGCTTTCTTT
TRBV6-5,TRBD1,.,TRBJ1-3,CASSAGQGGGNTIYF,TGTGCCAGCAGTGCCGGACAGGGCGGAGGAAACACCATATATTTT
TRBV7-2,.,once,TRBJ2-2,CASSLGFGDAGELFF,TGTGCCAGCAGCTTAGGGTTCGGGGACGCCGGGGAGCTGTTTTTT
TRBV14,.,.,TRBJ1-1,CASSLRVRASAEAFF,TGTGCCAGCAGCCTCAGGGTTCGGGCATCCGCTGAAGCTTTCTTT
TRBV2,TRBD1,few,TRBJ1-2,CAKTTGGFYGYTF,TGTGCCAAGACTACAGGGGGCTTCTATGGCTACACCTTC
TRBV19,.,once,TRBJ1-4,CASRHGQRTEKLFF,TGTGCCAGTAGACATGGCCAGAGGACTGAAAAACTGTTTTTT
TRBV7-9,TRBD1,.,TRBJ2-3,CASSPRTGIVTDTQYF,TGTGCCAGCAGCCCGAGGACAGGGATAGTAACAGATACGCAGTATTTT
TRBV6-1,.,once,TRBJ2-7,CASRSETLSSYEQYF,TGTGCCAGCAGGTCCGAGACCCTAAGCTCCTACGAGCAGTACTTC
TRBV5-1,TRBD1,.,TRBJ1-2,CASSSGTGNYGYTF,TGCGCCAGCAGCTCCGGGACAGGGAACTATGGCTACACCTTC
TRBV29-1,.,.,TRBJ2-3,CSVAFRHTDTQYF,TGCAGCGTAGCGTTTAGGCACACAGATACGCAGTATTTT
TRBV7-9,.,.,TRBJ1-3,CASSLGGASGNTIYF,TGTGCCAGCAGCTTAGGGGGGGCGTCTGGAAACACCATATATTTT
TRBV30,.,.,TRBJ1-2,CAWRGDALYGYTF,TGTGCCTGGAGGGGGGACGCCCTCTATGGCTACACCTTC
TRBV28,.,few,TRBJ1-1,CASSLGQANTEAFF,TGTGCCAGCAGTTTGGGCCAAGCGAACACTGAAGCTTTCTTT
TRBV6-6,.,.,TRBJ2-3,CASSTGLDTQYF,TGTGCCAGCAGTACAGGGTTAGATACGCAGTATTTT
TRBV27,.,.,TRBJ1-5,CASSLGRGSNQPQHF,TGTGCCAGCAGTTTAGGGAGGGGTAGCAATCAGCCCCAGCATTTT
TRBV9,.,.,TRBJ2-6,CASKAGAVSGANVLTF,TGTGCCAGCAAGGCAGGGGCTGTCTCTGGGGCCAACGTCCTGACTTTC
TRBV5-1,.,medium-sized,TRBJ1-5,CASSLDGESNQPQHF,TGCGCCAGCAGCTTGGACGGAGAAAGCAATCAGCCCCAGCATTTT
TRBV7-3,TRBD2,.,TRBJ2-3,CASSLGGATDTQYF,TGTGCCAGCAGCTTGGGAGGGGCCACAGATACGCAGTATTTT
TRBV7-2,TRBD2,.,TRBJ2-7,CASSLGGGVYEQYF,TGTGCCAGCAGCTTGGGCGGGGGGGTTTACGAGCAGTACTTC
TRBV5-1,.,once,TRBJ1-2,CASSLGYYGYTF,TGCGCCAGCAGCCTGGGGTACTATGGCTACACCTTC
TRBV9,TRBD2,.,TRBJ2-1,CASSVGFGRGNEQFF,TGTGCCAGCAGCGTAGGGTTCGGGAGGGGTAATGAGCAGTTCTTC
TRBV27,.,.,TRBJ2-2,CASSSPTRVVTGELFF,TGTGCCAGCAGTTCCCCTACCCGGGTAGTCACCGGGGAGCTGTTTTTT
TRBV6-5,.,.,TRBJ1-1,CASSLGGNTEAFF,TGTGCCAGCAGTTTAGGTGGGAACACTGAAGCTTTCTTT
TRBV6-5,TRBD2,.,TRBJ2-1,CASSYERGSYNEQFF,TGTGCCAGCAGTTACGAGCGGGGCTCCTACAATGAGCAGTTCTTC
TRBV7-2,.,.,TRBJ2-2,CASSLKDGTGELFF,TGTGCCAGCAGCTTGAAGGACGGTACCGGGGAGCTGTTTTTT
TRBV7-8,TRBD1,.,TRBJ2-3,CASGRGLTDTQYF,TGTGCTTCTGGCAGGGGGCTCACAGATACGCAGTATTTT
TRBV6-5,.,medium-sized,TRBJ1-1,CASTSRPPDGAAFF,TGTGCCAGCACTTCCCGACCCCCGGACGGGGCGGCTTTCTTT
TRBV7-7,.,.,TRBJ2-7,CASSLGLGGVYEQYF,TGTGCTAGCAGCTTAGGGTTGGGGGGCGTCTACGAGCAGTACTTC
TRBV21-1,.,.,TRBJ1-3,CASSNHFGTENATGNTIYF,TGTGCCAGCAGCAATCATTTTGGGACAGAGAACGCTACTGGAAACACCATATATTTT
TRBV29-1,TRBD1,.,TRBJ1-5,CSVGTGDNQPQHF,TGCAGCGTGGGGACAGGGGACAATCAGCCCCAGCATTTT
TRBV30,.,.,TRBJ2-3,CAWSVGFGHGYTDTQYF,TGTGCCTGGAGTGTAGGATTCGGGCACGGATACACAGATACGCAGTATTTT
TRBV30,.,.,TRBJ2-5,CAWSVFGQSQNF,TGTGCCTGGAGTGTATTTGGTCAGTCTCAGAACTTC
TRBV11-2,TRBD2,.,TRBJ2-1,CASSLTSGNNEQFF,TGTGCCAGCAGCTTAACTAGCGGGAATAATGAGCAGTTCTTC
TRBV7-9,.,.,TRBJ1-1,CASSAIDRRSEAFF,TGTGCCAGCAGCGCGATCGACAGGCGGTCCGAAGCTTTCTTT
TRBV5-1,.,.,TRBJ2-1,CASSFLNEQFF,TGCGCCAGCAGCTTCCTCAATGAGCAGTTCTTC
TRBV19,.,once,TRBJ1-5,CASSPASNQPQHF,TGTGCCAGTAGTCCGGCGTCGAATCAGCCCCAGCATTTT
TRBV18,TRBD1,.,TRBJ1-3,CASSLGQVGGNTIYF,TGTGCCAGCTCACTCGGACAGGTCGGTGGAAACACCATATATTTT
TRBV18,.,.,TRBJ2-1,CASSPALSRASYNEQFF,TGTGCCAGCTCACCAGCGTTATCCAGGGCGTCATACAATGAGCAGTTCTTC
TRBV9,.,.,TRBJ1-1,CASSVLGGTEAFF,TGTGCCAGCAGCGTTTTAGGTGGCACTGAAGCTTTCTTT
TRBV23-1,.,.,TRBJ2-7,CASSQYPQLFYEQYF,TGCGCCAGCAGTCAATACCCGCAGCTATTCTACGAGCAGTACTTC
TRBV30,.,.,TRBJ1-2,CAWSQEGGYTF,TGTGCCTGGAGCCAGGAGGGGGGCTACACCTTC
TRBV10-1,.,.,TRBJ2-5,CASSAGTAGGQETQYF,TGCGCCAGCAGCGCTGGGACCGCTGGGGGCCAAGAGACCCAGTACTTC
TRBV5-1,.,few,TRBJ2-3,CASNQGGAMSTDTQYF,TGCGCCAGCAACCAAGGGGGGGCGATGAGTACAGATACGCAGTATTTT
TRBV9,.,.,TRBJ1-4,CASSVVAGSEKLFF,TGTGCCAGCAGCGTAGTCGCGGGGAGTGAAAAACTGTTTTTT
TRBV6-5,.,.,TRBJ1-2,CASSLQGGPYGYTF,TGTGCCAGCAGTTTACAGGGTGGCCCCTATGGCTACACCTTC
TRBV18,.,.,TRBJ2-2,CASSTGTANTGELFF,TGTGCCAGCTCAACCGGGACGGCTAACACCGGGGAGCTGTTTTTT
TRBV19,TRBD2,once,TRBJ2-4,CASSSGGTKNIQYF,TGTGCCAGTAGTAGCGGGGGGACCAAAAACATTCAGTACTTC
TRBV7-2,.,.,TRBJ1-3,CASSLVGASGNTIYF,TGTGCCAGCAGCTTAGTAGGTGCCTCTGGAAACACCATATATTTT